A single sample is the source of the 8 T cell receptor beta chains below, sequenced in a study of patients and donors after allogeneic stem cell transplantation. MiXCR, applied by TCRdb to the RT-PCR reads, yields one record per CDR3 protein. The data hold about 110,000 distinct CDR3 sequences, with 35% observed a single time. The specimen sequenced was blood, either unsorted or a sorted T cell fraction (not recorded which). These receptors all stem from a human donor who was either an allogeneic HSCT recipient or a stem cell or donor lymphocyte infusion donor (not recorded which). It is not recorded whose cells these are; they may come from a transplant donor.

This clonotype was seen more than once but under ten times. The chain has TRBV28 and TRBJ1-2; D possibly corresponds to TRBD1 (6 bases). The CDR3 contains 15 residues. Trimming took off 7 bases at V and 1 base at J, with 16 bases between the two ends. The germline CDR1 and CDR2 sequences are MDHEN and SYDVKM. CDR3 amino acids: CASTRGQLLNYGYTF. The DNA for the CDR3 is TGTGCCAGCACTAGAGGACAGCTCCTTAACTATGGCTACACCTTC.

This clonotype was seen a few times. This chain connects TRBV24-1 to TRBJ2-6, with D unresolved. V was shortened by 6 bases and J by 1 base, with 0 bases between the two germline ends. The CDR3 length is 12 residues. CDR1 is KGHDR, CDR2 SFDVKD, per germline. The CDR3 spells CATSSGANVLTF. DNA for the CDR3: TGTGCCACCAGTTCTGGGGCCAACGTCCTGACTTTC.

This rearrangement joins TRBV2 to TRBJ2-7; tentative D call: TRBD1 (5 bases). This CDR3 spans 14 amino acids. Germline V gene lookup returns CDR1 SNHLY and CDR2 FYNNEI. Trimming cost V 3 bases and J 3 bases, with 12 bases left between them. CDR3 sequence (DNA): TGTGCCAGCAGTGAGGGGCGGCCTTTCTACGAGCAGTACTTC. This gives the protein CASSEGRPFYEQYF. The variable domain in full, with the rest retrieved from reference TRBV2 and TRBJ2-7, is EPEVTQTPSHQVTQMGQEVILRCVPISNHLYFYWYRQILGQKVEFLVSFYNNEISEKSEIFDDQFSVERPDGSNFTLKIRSTKLEDSAMYFCASSEGRPFYEQYFGPGTRLTVT.

This clonotype was found a few times. V gene TRBV12-3 or TRBV12-4 combines with J gene TRBJ1-3, with unresolved D. The CDR3 covers 11 residues. V lost 3 bases, J lost 7 bases, and 4 bases lay in between. In DNA form, the CDR3 reads TGTGCCAGCAGTTTGGTGAACACCATATATTTT. This gives the protein CASSLVNTIYF.

Only one count was recorded for this clonotype. This chain joins TRBV5-1 and TRBJ2-3; 8 bases line up with TRBD2. The CDR3 has 16 amino acids. V gave up 2 bases and J gave up 0 bases; unmatched junction bases: 5. The germline V gene encodes CDR1 SGHRS and CDR2 YFSETQ. The CDR3 nucleotides are TGCGCCAGCAGCTTCCGCGGGAGGACTAGCACAGATACGCAGTATTTT. This sequence encodes CASSFRGRTSTDTQYF.

The sample holds a few counts of this clonotype. The chain is built from TRBV11-2 and TRBJ2-1, with a weak D call TRBD2 (6 bases). The germline V and J ends were trimmed by 1 base and 9 bases, with 13 bases remaining between them. Germline-derived CDR1 and CDR2 are SGHAT and FQNNGV. The CDR3 is 14 amino acids. The CDR3 here is CASSLVREGTEQFF. CDR3 in DNA: TGTGCCAGCAGCTTAGTGCGGGAAGGGACTGAGCAGTTCTTC.

The CDR3 reads CASSPDRELNQAFF. The CDR3 bases are TGCGCCAGCAGCCCGGACAGGGAGTTGAACCAAGCTTTCTTT. The gene calls are TRBV5-1 and TRBJ1-1; 8 nucleotides agree with TRBD1. After removal of 4 bases from V and 9 bases from J, the junction contained 11 bases not matched to a gene. The CDR3 length is 14 residues. Looked up from germline, CDR1 is SGHRS and CDR2 is YFSETQ.

The chain combines TRBV6-5 with TRBJ2-3, with 10 bases matching TRBD2. V gave up 6 bases and J gave up 6 bases; unmatched junction bases: 6. From germline, CDR1 is MNHEY and CDR2 SVGAGI. CDR3 length: 14 amino acids. The CDR3 sequence: CASRGLAERDTQYF. The CDR3 DNA sequence: TGTGCCAGCAGAGGACTAGCGGAGCGGGATACGCAGTATTTT.